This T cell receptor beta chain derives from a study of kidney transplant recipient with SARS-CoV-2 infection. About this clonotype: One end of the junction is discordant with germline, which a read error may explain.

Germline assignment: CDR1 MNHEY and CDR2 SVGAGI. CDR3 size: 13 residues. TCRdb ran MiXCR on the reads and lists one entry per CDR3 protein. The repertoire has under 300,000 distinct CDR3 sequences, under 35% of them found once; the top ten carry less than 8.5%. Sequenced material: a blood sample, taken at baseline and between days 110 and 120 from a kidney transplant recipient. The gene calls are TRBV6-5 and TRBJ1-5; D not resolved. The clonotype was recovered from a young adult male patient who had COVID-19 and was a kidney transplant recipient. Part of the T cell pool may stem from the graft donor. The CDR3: CASSYSKNQAQHF. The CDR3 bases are TGTGCCAGCAGTTACTCAAAAAATCAGGCCCAGCATTTT.